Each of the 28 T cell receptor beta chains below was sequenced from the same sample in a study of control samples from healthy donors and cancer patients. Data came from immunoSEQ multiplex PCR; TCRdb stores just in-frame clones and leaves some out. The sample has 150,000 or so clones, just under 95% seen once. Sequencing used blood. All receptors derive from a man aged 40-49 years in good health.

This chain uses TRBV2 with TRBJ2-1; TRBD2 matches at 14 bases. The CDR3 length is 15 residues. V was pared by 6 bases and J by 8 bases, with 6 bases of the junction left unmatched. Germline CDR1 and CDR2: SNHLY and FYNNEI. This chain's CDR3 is CASRPGTSGGYEQFF. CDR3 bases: TGTGCCAGCAGACCCGGGACTAGCGGGGGCTATGAGCAGTTCTTC.

CDR3 residues: CASSDQGIYSYEQYF. CDR3 coding DNA: TGCGCCAGCAGTGACCAGGGAATCTACTCCTACGAGCAGTACTTC. This chain links TRBV10-2 with TRBJ2-7, with a tentative D call TRBD1 (5 bases). The CDR3 covers 15 residues. Germline V gene data show CDR1 as WSHSY and CDR2 as SAAADI. Trimming removed 3 bases from V and 0 bases from J, with 12 bases in between.

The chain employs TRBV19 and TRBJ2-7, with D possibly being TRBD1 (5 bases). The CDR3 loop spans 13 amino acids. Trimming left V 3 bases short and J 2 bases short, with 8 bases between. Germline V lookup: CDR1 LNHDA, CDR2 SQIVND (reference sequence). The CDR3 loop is CASSIAGPYEQYF. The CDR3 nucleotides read TGTGCCAGTAGTATTGCAGGGCCCTACGAGCAGTACTTC.

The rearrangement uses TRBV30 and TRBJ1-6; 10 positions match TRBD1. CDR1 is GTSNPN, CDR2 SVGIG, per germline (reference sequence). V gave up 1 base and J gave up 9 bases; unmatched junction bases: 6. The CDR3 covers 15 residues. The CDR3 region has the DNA TGTGCCTGGAGTGACGGACAGGGGGTTGGTTCACCCCTCCACTTT. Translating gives CAWSDGQGVGSPLHF.

CDR3 DNA: TGTGCCAGCAGTGTTCAACTAGCGGAGAACAATGAGCAGTTCTTC. Its translation: CASSVQLAENNEQFF. The V gene is TRBV6-1, the J gene TRBJ2-1; 8 nucleotides agree with TRBD2. The germline V gene encodes CDR1 MNHNS and CDR2 SASEGT. With 4 bases clipped from V and 5 bases from J, the junction kept 7 bases outside the gene matches. The CDR3 is made up of 15 amino acids.

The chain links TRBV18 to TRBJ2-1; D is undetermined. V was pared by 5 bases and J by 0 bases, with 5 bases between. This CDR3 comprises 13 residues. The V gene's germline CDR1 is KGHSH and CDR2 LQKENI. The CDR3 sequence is CASSRDSYNEQFF. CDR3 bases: TGTGCCAGCTCAAGGGACTCCTACAATGAGCAGTTCTTC.

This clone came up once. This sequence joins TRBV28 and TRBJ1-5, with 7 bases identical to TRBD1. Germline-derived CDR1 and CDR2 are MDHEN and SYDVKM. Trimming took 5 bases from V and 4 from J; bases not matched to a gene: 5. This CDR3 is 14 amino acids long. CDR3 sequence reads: CASSTGTANQPQHF. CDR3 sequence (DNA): TGTGCCAGCAGTACCGGGACAGCAAATCAGCCCCAGCATTTT. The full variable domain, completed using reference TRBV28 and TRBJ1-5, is DVKVTQSSRYLVKRTGEKVFLECVQDMDHENMFWYRQDPGLGLRLIYFSYDVKMKEKGDIPEGYSVSREKKERFSLILESASTNQTSMYLCASSTGTANQPQHFGDGTRLSIL.

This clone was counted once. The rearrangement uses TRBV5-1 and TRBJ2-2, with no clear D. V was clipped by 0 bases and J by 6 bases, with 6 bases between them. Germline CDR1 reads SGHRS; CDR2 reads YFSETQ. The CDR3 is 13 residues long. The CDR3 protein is CASSLVIAGELFF. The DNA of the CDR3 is TGCGCCAGCAGCTTGGTTATTGCCGGGGAGCTGTTTTTT.

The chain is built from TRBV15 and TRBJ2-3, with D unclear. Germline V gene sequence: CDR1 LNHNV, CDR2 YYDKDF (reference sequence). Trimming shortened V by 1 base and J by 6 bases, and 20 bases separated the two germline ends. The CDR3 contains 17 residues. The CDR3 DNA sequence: TGTGCCACCAGCAGAGTTCGGCGGCCAGACGGTAGGGATACGCAGTATTTT. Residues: CATSRVRRPDGRDTQYF.

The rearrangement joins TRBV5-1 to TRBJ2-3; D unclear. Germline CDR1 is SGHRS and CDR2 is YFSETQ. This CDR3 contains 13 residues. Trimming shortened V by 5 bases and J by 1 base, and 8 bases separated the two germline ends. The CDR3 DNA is TGCGCCAGCAGGGGGTCAGGCACAGATACGCAGTATTTT. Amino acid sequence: CASRGSGTDTQYF.

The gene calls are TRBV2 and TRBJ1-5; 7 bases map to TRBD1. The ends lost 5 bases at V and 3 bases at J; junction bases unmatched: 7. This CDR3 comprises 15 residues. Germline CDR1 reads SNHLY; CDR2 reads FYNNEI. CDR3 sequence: CASSPTGNSNQPQHF. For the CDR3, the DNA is TGTGCCAGCAGTCCGACAGGGAATTCCAATCAGCCCCAGCATTTT. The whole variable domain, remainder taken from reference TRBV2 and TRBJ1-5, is EPEVTQTPSHQVTQMGQEVILRCVPISNHLYFYWYRQILGQKVEFLVSFYNNEISEKSEIFDDQFSVERPDGSNFTLKIRSTKLEDSAMYFCASSPTGNSNQPQHFGDGTRLSIL.

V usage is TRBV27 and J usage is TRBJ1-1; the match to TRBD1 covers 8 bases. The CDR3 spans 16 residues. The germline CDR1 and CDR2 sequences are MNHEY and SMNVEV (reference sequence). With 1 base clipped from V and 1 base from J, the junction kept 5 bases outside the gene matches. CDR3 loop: CASSLWPQGANTEAFF. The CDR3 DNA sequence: TGTGCCAGCAGTTTATGGCCTCAGGGGGCGAACACTGAAGCTTTCTTT.

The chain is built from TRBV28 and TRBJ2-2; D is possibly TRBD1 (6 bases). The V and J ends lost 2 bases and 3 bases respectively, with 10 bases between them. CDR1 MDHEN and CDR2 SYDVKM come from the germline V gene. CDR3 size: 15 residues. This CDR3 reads CASSLSRGHTGELFF. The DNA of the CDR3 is TGTGCCAGCAGTTTAAGCAGGGGCCACACCGGGGAGCTGTTTTTT.

The CDR3 nucleotides read TGTGCCAGCTCAACGGGGACAGACAATCAGCCCCAGCATTTT. Translated: CASSTGTDNQPQHF. The chain has TRBV18 and TRBJ1-5, with TRBD1 matching over 7 bases. Germline loops: CDR1 KGHSH, CDR2 LQKENI. The CDR3 has 14 residues. Germline trimming cut 5 bases from V and 3 bases from J; bases unmatched to any gene: 4. Drawing the rest from reference TRBV18 and TRBJ1-5, the complete variable domain is NAGVMQNPRHLVRRRGQEARLRCSPMKGHSHVYWYRQLPEEGLKFMVYLQKENIIDESGMPKERFSAEFPKEGPSILRIQQVVRGDSAAYFCASSTGTDNQPQHFGDGTRLSIL.

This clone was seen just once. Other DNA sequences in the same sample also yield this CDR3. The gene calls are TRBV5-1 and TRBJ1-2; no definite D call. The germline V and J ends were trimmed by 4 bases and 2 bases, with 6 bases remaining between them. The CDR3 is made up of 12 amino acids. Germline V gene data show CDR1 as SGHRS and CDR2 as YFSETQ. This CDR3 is CASSEGNYGYTF. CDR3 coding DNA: TGCGCCAGCAGCGAGGGAAACTATGGCTACACCTTC.

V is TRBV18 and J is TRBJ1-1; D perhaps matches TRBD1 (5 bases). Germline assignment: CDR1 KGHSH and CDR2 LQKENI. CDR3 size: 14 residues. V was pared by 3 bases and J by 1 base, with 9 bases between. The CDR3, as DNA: TGTGCCAGCTCACCGGGGACGGGGAACACTGAAGCTTTCTTT. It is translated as CASSPGTGNTEAFF.

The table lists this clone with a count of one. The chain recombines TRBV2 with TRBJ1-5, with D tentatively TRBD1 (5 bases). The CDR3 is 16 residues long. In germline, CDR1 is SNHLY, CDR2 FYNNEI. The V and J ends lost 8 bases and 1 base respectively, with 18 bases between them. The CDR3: CASGAQFGGSNQPQHF. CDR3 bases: TGTGCCAGCGGGGCCCAGTTTGGGGGAAGCAATCAGCCCCAGCATTTT.

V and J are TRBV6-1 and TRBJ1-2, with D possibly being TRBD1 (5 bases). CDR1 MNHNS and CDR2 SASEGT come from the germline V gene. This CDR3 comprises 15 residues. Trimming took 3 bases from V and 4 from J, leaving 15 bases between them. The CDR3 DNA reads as TGTGCCAGCAGTGATCGCCCTGGGGGTGGCTATGGCTACACCTTC. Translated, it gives CASSDRPGGGYGYTF.

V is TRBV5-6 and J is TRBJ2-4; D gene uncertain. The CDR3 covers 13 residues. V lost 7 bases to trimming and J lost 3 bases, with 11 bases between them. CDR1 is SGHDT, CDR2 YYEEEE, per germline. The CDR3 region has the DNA TGTGCCAGCGCCCGGGTGGTCAAAAACATTCAGTACTTC. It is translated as CASARVVKNIQYF.

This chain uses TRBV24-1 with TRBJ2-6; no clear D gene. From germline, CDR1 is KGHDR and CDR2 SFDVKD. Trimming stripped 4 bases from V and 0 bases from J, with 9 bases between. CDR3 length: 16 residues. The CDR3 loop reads CATSEGRSSGANVLTF. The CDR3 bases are TGTGCCACCAGTGAAGGCAGGAGCTCTGGGGCCAACGTCCTGACTTTC.

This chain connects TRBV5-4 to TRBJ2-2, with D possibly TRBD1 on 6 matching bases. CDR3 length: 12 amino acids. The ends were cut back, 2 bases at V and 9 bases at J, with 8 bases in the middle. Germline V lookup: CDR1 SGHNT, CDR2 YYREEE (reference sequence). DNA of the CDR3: TGTGCCAGCAGCTTTGGGGGCCGGGAGCTGTTTTTT. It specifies CASSFGGRELFF.

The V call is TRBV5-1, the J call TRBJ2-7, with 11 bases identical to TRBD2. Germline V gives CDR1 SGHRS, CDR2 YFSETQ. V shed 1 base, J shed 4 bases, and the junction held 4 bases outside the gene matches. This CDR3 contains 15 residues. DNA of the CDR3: TGCGCCAGCAGCTTGACGACTAGCGGGGTTTACGAGCAGTACTTC. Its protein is CASSLTTSGVYEQYF. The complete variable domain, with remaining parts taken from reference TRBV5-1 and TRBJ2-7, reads KAGVTQTPRYLIKTRGQQVTLSCSPISGHRSVSWYQQTPGQGLQFLFEYFSETQRNKGNFPGRFSGRQFSNSRSEMNVSTLELGDSALYLCASSLTTSGVYEQYFGPGTRLTVT.

The CDR3 DNA is TGTGCCAGCAGTTTTAACGGTGTTCGGGGGGAGCTGTTTTTT. This sequence encodes CASSFNGVRGELFF. The chain carries TRBV27 and TRBJ2-2; D is undetermined. The CDR3 is made up of 14 amino acids. V lost 3 bases, J lost 8 bases, and 13 bases lay in between. Germline V gives CDR1 MNHEY, CDR2 SMNVEV (reference sequence).

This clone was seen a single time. CDR3 in amino acids: CASSPGQGAGYGYTF. Here the CDR3 DNA reads TGTGCCAGCAGCCCAGGACAGGGGGCGGGGTATGGCTACACCTTC. The V gene is TRBV7-2, the J gene TRBJ1-2, with 11 positions matching TRBD1. J gave up 5 bases and V 5 bases, and 7 bases lay outside the gene matches. The CDR3 spans 15 residues. Germline CDR1 is SGHTA and CDR2 is FQGNSA.

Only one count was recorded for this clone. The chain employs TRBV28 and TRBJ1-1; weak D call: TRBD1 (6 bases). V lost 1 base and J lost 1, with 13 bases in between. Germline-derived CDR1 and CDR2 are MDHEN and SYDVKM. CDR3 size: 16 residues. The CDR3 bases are TGTGCCAGCAGTTTATTGGGGGGGGCAAGGAACACTGAAGCTTTCTTT. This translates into CASSLLGGARNTEAFF.

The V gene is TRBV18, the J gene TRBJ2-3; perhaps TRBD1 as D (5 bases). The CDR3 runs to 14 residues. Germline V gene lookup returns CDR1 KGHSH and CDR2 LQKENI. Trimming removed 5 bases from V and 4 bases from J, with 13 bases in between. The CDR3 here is CASSLQESADTQYF. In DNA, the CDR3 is TGTGCCAGCTCATTACAGGAATCCGCAGATACGCAGTATTTT.

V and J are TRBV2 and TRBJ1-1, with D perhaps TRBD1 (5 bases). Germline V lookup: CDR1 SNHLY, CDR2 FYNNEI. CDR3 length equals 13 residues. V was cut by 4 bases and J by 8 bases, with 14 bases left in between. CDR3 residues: CASSGGGTKEAFF. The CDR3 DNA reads TGTGCCAGCAGTGGGGGGGGGACTAAAGAAGCTTTCTTT.

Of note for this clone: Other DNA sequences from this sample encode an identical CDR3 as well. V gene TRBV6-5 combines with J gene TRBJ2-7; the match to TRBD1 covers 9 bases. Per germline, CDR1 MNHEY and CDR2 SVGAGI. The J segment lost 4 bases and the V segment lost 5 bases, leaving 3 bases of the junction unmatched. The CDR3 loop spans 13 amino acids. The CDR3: CASSRTGDYEQYF. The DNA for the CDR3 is TGTGCCAGCAGTAGGACAGGGGATTACGAGCAGTACTTC.